This TCR beta chain was profiled in a study of PD-L1 blockade in urothelial cancer. Study background: A median about 150,000 T cells were found in blood samples. Study results and caveats: Patients with durable benefit had greater blood expansion of tumor-associated TCR clones 3 weeks into treatment.

Concerning this clone itself: Its matching antigen is unknown.

The protocol was immunoSEQ multiplex PCR, while the TCRdb copy is restricted to in-frame clones and leaves out a portion. The data show 70,000 or so clones, approximately 88% seen once. After removal of 5 bases from V and 3 bases from J, the junction contained 5 bases not matched to a gene. CDR1 and CDR2 (germline): MNHNS, SASEGT. The CDR3 covers 15 residues. The sample in question was PBMCs, obtained around atezolizumab (anti-PD-L1) treatment. The clonotype was recovered from a man aged 55-75 years with urothelial cancer. The chain links TRBV6-1 to TRBJ1-4; 8 nucleotides align to TRBD1. The CDR3 loop reads CASSRGQGPNEKLFF. CDR3 nucleotide sequence: TGTGCCAGCAGTCGCGGACAGGGACCTAATGAAAAACTGTTTTTT.